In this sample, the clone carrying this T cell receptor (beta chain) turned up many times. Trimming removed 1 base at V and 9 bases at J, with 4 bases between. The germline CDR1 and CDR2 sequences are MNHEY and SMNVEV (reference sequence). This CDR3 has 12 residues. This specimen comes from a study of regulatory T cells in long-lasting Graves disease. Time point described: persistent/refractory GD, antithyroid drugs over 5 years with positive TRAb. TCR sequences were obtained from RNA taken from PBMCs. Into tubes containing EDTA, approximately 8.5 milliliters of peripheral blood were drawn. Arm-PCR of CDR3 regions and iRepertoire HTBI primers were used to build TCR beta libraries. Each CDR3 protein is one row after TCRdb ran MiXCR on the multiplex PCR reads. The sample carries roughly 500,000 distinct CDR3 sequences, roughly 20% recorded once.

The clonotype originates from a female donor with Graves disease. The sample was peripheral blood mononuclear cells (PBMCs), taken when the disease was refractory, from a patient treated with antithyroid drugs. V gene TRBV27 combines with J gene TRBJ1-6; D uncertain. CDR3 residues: CASSLLGSPLHF. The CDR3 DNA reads TGTGCCAGCAGTTTATTGGGTTCACCCCTCCACTTT.